A selection of T cell receptor beta chains follows, all from one sample in a study of T cells in narcolepsy. The method was immunoSEQ multiplex PCR; TCRdb's version includes in-frame clones alone and lacks a portion of them. The sample shows approximately 31,000 clones, around four fifths of them seen only once. The sample was CD45RA- memory CD4+ T cells from PBMCs. These receptors came from a human donor with narcolepsy. Both conserved end residues are part of each CDR3. D genes are given only for firm matches. Expanded clones are given a class, and other clones once, few, many or no size at all.

J gene: TRBJ2-7
clone size: .
V gene: TRBV6-6
D gene: TRBD2
CDR3 DNA: TGTGCCAGCAGCTTAGCGGGAGGGGACTACGAGCAGTACTTC
CDR3 protein: CASSLAGGDYEQYF

J gene: TRBJ2-2
clone size: .
V gene: TRBV6-5
D gene: .
CDR3 DNA: TGTGCCAGCAGATACGACGCGATCTCCGGGGAGCTGTTTTTT
CDR3 protein: CASRYDAISGELFF

J gene: TRBJ1-4
clone size: once
V gene: TRBV5-1
D gene: TRBD1
CDR3 DNA: TGCGCCAGCAGTTACCTCCCGGGACAGGGAACTAATGAAAAACTGTTTTTT
CDR3 protein: CASSYLPGQGTNEKLFF

J gene: TRBJ2-7
clone size: once
V gene: TRBV10-1
D gene: .
CDR3 DNA: TGCGCCAGCAGTGAAACCTACAGGGACGGCGAGCAGTACTTC
CDR3 protein: CASSETYRDGEQYF

J gene: TRBJ1-1
clone size: few
V gene: TRBV14
D gene: .
CDR3 DNA: TGTGCCAGCAGCCATCCCCATCGTTTTGAAGCTTTCTTT
CDR3 protein: CASSHPHRFEAFF

J gene: TRBJ2-3
clone size: .
V gene: TRBV6-1
D gene: .
CDR3 DNA: TGTGCCAGCAGTGAAAATCGAGATACGCAGTATTTT
CDR3 protein: CASSENRDTQYF

J gene: TRBJ2-1
clone size: .
V gene: TRBV7-9
D gene: TRBD2
CDR3 DNA: TGTGCCAGCAGCCTTAGCGGGAGATCCTACAATGAGCAGTTCTTC
CDR3 protein: CASSLSGRSYNEQFF

J gene: TRBJ2-1
clone size: .
V gene: TRBV19
D gene: .
CDR3 DNA: TGTGCCAGTAGTGCCGACTGGAACAATGAGCAGTTCTTC
CDR3 protein: CASSADWNNEQFF

J gene: TRBJ2-1
clone size: .
V gene: TRBV2
D gene: .
CDR3 DNA: TGTGCCAGCACCGGGGGCGGGATAGGGTTCTTC
CDR3 protein: CASTGGGIGFF

J gene: TRBJ2-1
clone size: once
V gene: TRBV5-1
D gene: .
CDR3 DNA: TGCGCCAGCAGCGTGCAGGGCAATGAGCAGTTCTTC
CDR3 protein: CASSVQGNEQFF

J gene: TRBJ1-4
clone size: .
V gene: TRBV7-9
D gene: .
CDR3 DNA: TGTGCCAGCAGCTTCAGGCAGGCAGAAGAAGAAAAACTGTTTTTT
CDR3 protein: CASSFRQAEEEKLFF

J gene: TRBJ2-1
clone size: .
V gene: TRBV5-1
D gene: TRBD1
CDR3 DNA: TGCGCCAGCAGCTTAAGAGGGGGCCGGGCCGCCAGTGAGCAGTTCTTC
CDR3 protein: CASSLRGGRAASEQFF

J gene: TRBJ2-1
clone size: .
V gene: TRBV15
D gene: .
CDR3 DNA: TGTGCCACCAGCAGAGATCTGGGGAATGAGCAGTTCTTC
CDR3 protein: CATSRDLGNEQFF

J gene: TRBJ2-3
clone size: .
V gene: TRBV5-1
D gene: TRBD1
CDR3 DNA: TGCGCCAGCAGCTTGGACGGGACAGGCACAGATACGCAGTATTTT
CDR3 protein: CASSLDGTGTDTQYF

J gene: TRBJ1-1
clone size: .
V gene: TRBV6-6
D gene: .
CDR3 DNA: TGTGCCAGCAGTTACTCAGAGGGGGGGGGCACTGAAGCTTTCTTT
CDR3 protein: CASSYSEGGGTEAFF

J gene: TRBJ2-7
clone size: .
V gene: TRBV28
D gene: .
CDR3 DNA: TGTGCCAGCACCAATCAGCAGGGAGGCGCCTACGAGCAGTACTTC
CDR3 protein: CASTNQQGGAYEQYF